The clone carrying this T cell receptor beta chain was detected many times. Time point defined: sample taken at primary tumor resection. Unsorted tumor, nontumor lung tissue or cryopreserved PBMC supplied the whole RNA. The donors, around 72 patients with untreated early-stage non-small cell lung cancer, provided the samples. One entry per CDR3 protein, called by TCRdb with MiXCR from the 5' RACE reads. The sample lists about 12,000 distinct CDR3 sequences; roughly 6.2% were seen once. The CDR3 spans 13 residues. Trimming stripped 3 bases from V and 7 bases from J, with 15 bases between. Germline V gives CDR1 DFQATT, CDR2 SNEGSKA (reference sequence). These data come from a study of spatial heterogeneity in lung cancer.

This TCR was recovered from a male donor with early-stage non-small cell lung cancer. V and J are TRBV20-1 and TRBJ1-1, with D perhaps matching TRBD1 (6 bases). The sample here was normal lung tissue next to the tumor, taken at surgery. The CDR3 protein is CSARLLPRGEAFF. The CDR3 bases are TGCAGTGCTAGGCTCCTACCCAGGGGTGAAGCTTTCTTT.